The clone carrying this T cell receptor (beta chain) was picked up many times. Its target is not known. This sample stems from a study of blood T cells in healthy people across ages. Study conclusions and caveats: Per million T cells, the diversity of TCR beta decreased roughly linearly as age advanced.

A J-beta primer mix and a sample-barcoded 5' primer were used in a second PCR of roughly 6 to 11 cycles. A single record per CDR3 protein comes from TCRdb applying MiXCR to the 5' RACE reads. The data show approximately 810,000 distinct CDR3 sequences, around 30% seen once. Per sample, a minimum of 6 million PBMCs were isolated. The sequenced material came from blood. The receptor's source is a woman aged 80 or older in good health.

The CDR3 loop reads CASSQVLAGGRTNEQFF. The CDR3 bases are TGCGCCAGCAGCCAAGTTTTGGCGGGGGGGCGGACGAATGAGCAGTTCTTC. The genes are TRBV4-3 and TRBJ2-1, with 9 bases identical to TRBD2. The CDR3 spans 17 residues. V lost 1 base and J lost 7; bases outside the gene matches: 11. Germline V gene data show CDR1 as LGHNA and CDR2 as YSLEER.